This T cell receptor (beta chain) derives from a study of naive and memory T cell subsets. Cells stained for CD3, CD4, CD8, CD45RA, CD27 and viability were sorted into four CD45RA/CD27 subsets. An equimolar mix of two oligonucleotides served as the beta constant-region primer for TRBC1 and TRBC2. Using its own MiXCR run on the UMI-ligation and nested PCR reads, TCRdb lists one record per CDR3 protein. Of 81,000 or so distinct CDR3 sequences in the sample, 7% are singletons; the top ten hold 1.5% to 2%. Whole-study findings and limits: Naive and memory repertoire findings lacked a ground truth for validation.

As to this clonotype: Its antigen is unknown.

The CDR3 extends over 15 amino acids. Looked up from germline, CDR1 is SNHLY and CDR2 is FYNNEI. Trimming shortened V by 4 bases and J by 6 bases, and 16 bases separated the two germline ends. This chain connects TRBV2 to TRBJ2-1, with D possibly being TRBD2 (6 bases). Sequencing was carried out using central memory CD4+ T cells from blood. The TCR comes from a human donor in good health. The CDR3 region is CASSVLQGGGNEQFF. The CDR3 nucleotides read TGTGCCAGCAGTGTACTCCAGGGAGGCGGCAATGAGCAGTTCTTC. Complete variable domain (other parts from reference TRBV2 and TRBJ2-1): EPEVTQTPSHQVTQMGQEVILRCVPISNHLYFYWYRQILGQKVEFLVSFYNNEISEKSEIFDDQFSVERPDGSNFTLKIRSTKLEDSAMYFCASSVLQGGGNEQFFGPGTRLTVL.